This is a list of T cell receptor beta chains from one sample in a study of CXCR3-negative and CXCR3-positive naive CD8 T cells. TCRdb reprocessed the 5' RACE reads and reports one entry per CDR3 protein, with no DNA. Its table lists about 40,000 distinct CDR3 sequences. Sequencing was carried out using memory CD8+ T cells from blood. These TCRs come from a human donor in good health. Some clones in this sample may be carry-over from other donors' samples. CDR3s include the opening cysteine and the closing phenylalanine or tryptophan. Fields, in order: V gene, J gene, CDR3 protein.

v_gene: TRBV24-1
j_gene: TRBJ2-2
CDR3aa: CATSDLDRGSTGELFF

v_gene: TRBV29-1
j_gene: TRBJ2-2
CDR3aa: CSVEREGQGRSGELFF

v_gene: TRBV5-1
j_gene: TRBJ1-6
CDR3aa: CASSLGTGSPLHF

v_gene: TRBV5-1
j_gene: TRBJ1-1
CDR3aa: CASIYHPELRDREAFF

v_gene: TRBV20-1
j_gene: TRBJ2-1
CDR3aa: CSARLEGGGRVNEQFF

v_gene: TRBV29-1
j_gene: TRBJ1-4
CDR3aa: CSALATGHEKLFF

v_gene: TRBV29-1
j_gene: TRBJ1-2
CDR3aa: CSVKDIYGYTF

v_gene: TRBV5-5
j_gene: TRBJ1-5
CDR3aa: CATPQLGVNREPQHF

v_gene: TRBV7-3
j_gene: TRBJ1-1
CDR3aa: CASSLGRFTEAFF

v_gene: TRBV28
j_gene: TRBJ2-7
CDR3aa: CASSYAAAPGGEQYF

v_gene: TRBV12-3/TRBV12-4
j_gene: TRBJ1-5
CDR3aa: CASSWTVFGQPQHF